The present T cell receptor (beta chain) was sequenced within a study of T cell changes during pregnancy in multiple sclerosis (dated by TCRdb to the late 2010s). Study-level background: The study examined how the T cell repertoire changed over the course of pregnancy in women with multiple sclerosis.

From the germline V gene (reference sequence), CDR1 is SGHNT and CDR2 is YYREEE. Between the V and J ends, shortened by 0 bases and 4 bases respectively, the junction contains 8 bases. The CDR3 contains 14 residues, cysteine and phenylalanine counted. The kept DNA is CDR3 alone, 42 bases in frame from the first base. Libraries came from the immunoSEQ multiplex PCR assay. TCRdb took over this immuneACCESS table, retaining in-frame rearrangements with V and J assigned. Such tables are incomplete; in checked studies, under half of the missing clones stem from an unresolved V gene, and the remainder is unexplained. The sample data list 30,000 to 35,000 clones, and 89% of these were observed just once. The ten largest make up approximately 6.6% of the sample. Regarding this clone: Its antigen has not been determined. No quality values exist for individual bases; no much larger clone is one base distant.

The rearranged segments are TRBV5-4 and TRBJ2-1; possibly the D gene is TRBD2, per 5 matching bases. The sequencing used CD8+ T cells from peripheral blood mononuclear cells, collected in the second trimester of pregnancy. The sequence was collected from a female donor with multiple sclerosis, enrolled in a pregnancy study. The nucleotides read TGTGCCAGCAGCTTGGGGCTAGCTTACAATGAGCAGTTCTTC. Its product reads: CASSLGLAYNEQFF.